What follows describes a single TCR beta chain. The data are from a study of technical replicates of blood from a handful of donors. TCRdb keeps only in-frame clones here, not all; method: immunoSEQ multiplex PCR. The repertoire holds fewer than 80,000 clones, with 86% as singletons. The sample consisted of PBMCs. The sequence derives from a human donor in good health. Some clones in this sample may be carry-over from other donors' samples.

The CDR3 protein is CASSYSTSDRGHEQYF. CDR3 DNA: TGTGCCAGCAGTTACTCAACATCGGACAGGGGTCACGAGCAGTACTTC. The rearrangement joins TRBV6-5 to TRBJ2-7; TRBD1 aligns across 9 bases. Germline V gives CDR1 MNHEY, CDR2 SVGAGI. The junction had 8 bases not matched to a gene; V was cut back by 0 bases and J by 5 bases. This CDR3 has 16 amino acids.